Shown below are 15 T cell receptor beta chains from a single sample sequenced in a study of blood T cell repertoires in COVID-19. Repertoires were generated with immunoSEQ multiplex PCR, while TCRdb's copy carries only in-frame clones and drops some. The data show about 490,000 clones, approximately 83% seen once. Sequencing used peripheral blood. The receptors originated from a human donor in a cohort sampled during active COVID-19.

J is TRBJ2-1 and V is TRBV4-1; no firm D call. This CDR3 has 13 residues. V was shortened by 0 bases and J by 9 bases, with 9 bases between the two germline ends. Germline V gives CDR1 MGHRA, CDR2 YSYEKL. Here the CDR3 DNA reads TGCGCCAGCAGCCAAGATGTAGCAGCTGAGCAGTTCTTC. It specifies CASSQDVAAEQFF.

This clone appeared a few times. In nucleotides, the CDR3 is TGTGCCAGCAGCCAAGATCTGACAGTCAATGGCTACACCTTC. Encoded protein: CASSQDLTVNGYTF. The rearrangement links TRBV3-1 (or the pseudogene TRBV3-2) to TRBJ1-2, with D tentatively TRBD1 (5 bases). The germline V gene encodes CDR1 LGHDT and CDR2 YNNKEL (reference sequence). CDR3 length: 14 amino acids. Trimming pared 0 bases from V and 6 bases from J, leaving 11 bases between.

This clone occurred a few times. This sequence joins TRBV27 and TRBJ1-3, with unresolved D. Trimming took off 5 bases at V and 3 bases at J, with 8 bases between the two ends. Germline V lookup: CDR1 MNHEY, CDR2 SMNVEV (reference sequence). The length of the CDR3 is 13 residues. The CDR3 loop is CASSASLGNTIYF. In DNA, the CDR3 is TGTGCCAGCAGTGCAAGCCTTGGAAACACCATATATTTT.

The rearrangement joins TRBV9 to TRBJ2-3; 10 nucleotides match TRBD1. V shed 4 bases and J 2 bases; nucleotides not matched to a gene: 4. Germline V lookup: CDR1 SGDLS, CDR2 YYNGEE. The CDR3 length is 15 residues. DNA for the CDR3: TGTGCCAGCAGCCGGGGACAGGGGAACACAGATACGCAGTATTTT. It yields the protein CASSRGQGNTDTQYF.

V usage is TRBV7-3 and J usage is TRBJ1-1; maybe TRBD1 (6 bases). V was cut by 5 bases and J by 0 bases, with 13 bases left in between. Per the germline V gene, CDR1 is SGHTA and CDR2 is FQGTGA. The CDR3 is 15 amino acids. The CDR3 sequence: CASSPITGLNTEAFF. In DNA form, the CDR3 reads TGTGCCAGCAGCCCAATTACAGGGCTGAACACTGAAGCTTTCTTT.

The V call is TRBV7-6, the J call TRBJ1-6; a weak D match, TRBD1 (6 bases). CDR1 and CDR2 from the germline V gene are SGHVS and FNYEAQ. The V end was cut by 5 bases, the J end by 5 bases, with 16 bases between. The CDR3 is 16 amino acids. The CDR3 here is CASSPRAGANNSPLHF. The CDR3 DNA sequence: TGTGCCAGCAGCCCGCGGGCAGGGGCCAATAATTCACCCCTCCACTTT.

The rearrangement uses TRBV7-3 and TRBJ2-3; D may be TRBD2 (6 bases). Germline V gives CDR1 SGHTA, CDR2 FQGTGA. The CDR3 runs to 16 residues. V was cut by 3 bases and J by 0 bases, with 13 bases left in between. CDR3 in amino acids: CASSLGGRTSTDTQYF. The DNA of the CDR3 is TGTGCCAGCAGCTTGGGGGGACGAACTAGCACAGATACGCAGTATTTT.

V and J are TRBV27 and TRBJ2-2; 7 bases fit TRBD2. This CDR3 spans 17 amino acids. Trimming took 6 bases from V and 4 from J; bases not matched to a gene: 14. Germline assignment: CDR1 MNHEY and CDR2 SMNVEV (reference sequence). The CDR3 sequence: CASSLIAGPTSTGELFF. CDR3 coding DNA: TGTGCCAGCAGCCTTATAGCGGGTCCTACCTCCACCGGGGAGCTGTTTTTT.

The gene calls are TRBV28 and TRBJ2-6, with D perhaps TRBD1 (6 bases). The V end was cut by 5 bases, the J end by 0 bases, with 20 bases between. Germline loops: CDR1 MDHEN, CDR2 SYDVKM. The CDR3 covers 19 residues. CDR3 sequence (DNA): TGTGCCAGCAGTGAATTTCTACAGGGTCTCACCTCTGGGGCCAACGTCCTGACTTTC. It codes for CASSEFLQGLTSGANVLTF.

This clone has a single count. The genes are TRBV4-1 and TRBJ2-3; 10 bases agree with TRBD2. Germline assignment: CDR1 MGHRA and CDR2 YSYEKL. J was trimmed by 3 bases and V by 6 bases; bases with no gene match: 9. This CDR3 has 16 amino acids. The DNA of the CDR3 is TGCGCCAGCAGGGAGTTAGCGGGAGGAGTTACAGATACGCAGTATTTT. Amino acid sequence: CASRELAGGVTDTQYF.

This chain joins TRBV7-2 and TRBJ1-1, with a weak D call TRBD1 (6 bases). Trimming cost V 6 bases and J 3 bases, with 14 bases left between them. This CDR3 is built from 14 residues. Germline V gene data show CDR1 as SGHTA and CDR2 as FQGNSA. The CDR3 DNA is TGTGCCAGCAGGTGGACAGCCTTGGACACTGAAGCTTTCTTT. Amino acids: CASRWTALDTEAFF.

This clone was seen just once. The V and J genes are TRBV28 and TRBJ2-1; unclear D gene. This CDR3 has 11 residues. V was trimmed by 6 bases and J by 16 bases, leaving 16 bases between them. The germline V gene has CDR1 MDHEN and CDR2 SYDVKM. CDR3 in DNA: TGTGCCAGCAGATCCGACTCCCTGCAATTCTTC. Translating it yields CASRSDSLQFF.

This chain links TRBV5-5 with TRBJ2-7; 7 bases are a match to TRBD2. Germline loops: CDR1 SGHKS, CDR2 YYEKEE (reference sequence). The V segment lost 6 bases and the J segment 0 bases; nucleotides outside the gene matches: 15. CDR3 length equals 17 residues. The CDR3 here is CASTLGRVGDGSYEQYF. CDR3 coding DNA: TGTGCCAGCACCCTGGGGAGGGTGGGAGATGGCTCCTACGAGCAGTACTTC.

The chain employs TRBV5-5 and TRBJ2-2; 9 bases map to TRBD1. The ends lost 4 bases at V and 2 bases at J; junction bases unmatched: 3. Germline CDR1 is SGHKS and CDR2 is YYEKEE (reference sequence). CDR3 size: 15 residues. Here the CDR3 reads CASSPGQGNTGELFF. In DNA form, the CDR3 reads TGTGCCAGCAGCCCGGGACAGGGAAACACCGGGGAGCTGTTTTTT.

V is TRBV11-2 and J is TRBJ2-7, with D perhaps TRBD1 (6 bases). This CDR3 spans 17 amino acids. The V end lost 5 bases, the J end lost 6 bases, and 26 bases lay between the germline ends. Looked up from germline, CDR1 is SGHAT and CDR2 is FQNNGV. In DNA form, the CDR3 reads TGTGCCAGCAGCAACGAAGTGGACAGCCTAGGTTGGTTCGAGCAGTACTTC. The encoded protein is CASSNEVDSLGWFEQYF.